These 8 T cell receptor beta chains came from one sample sequenced in a study of blood T cell repertoires in COVID-19. Only in-frame clones appear in the TCRdb table, and some are missing; sequencing was by immunoSEQ multiplex PCR. The table records fewer than 350,000 clones, around nine tenths of them present only once. The sequencing input was PBMCs or T cells enriched from blood (not recorded which). The receptors originated from a woman aged 40 to 49 who had recovered from COVID-19.

The chain has TRBV30 and TRBJ2-1, with D possibly TRBD2 on 5 matching bases. The V end lost 4 bases, the J end lost 9 bases, and 13 bases lay between the germline ends. CDR3 size: 12 residues. The V gene's germline CDR1 is GTSNPN and CDR2 SVGIG (reference sequence). The DNA of the CDR3 is TGTGCCTGGATCCCCCTGGCGGGTGAGCAGTTCTTC. Its translation: CAWIPLAGEQFF.

The chain links TRBV19 to TRBJ2-1; D possibly corresponds to TRBD2 (6 bases). The V end lost 8 bases, the J end lost 6 bases, and 17 bases lay between the germline ends. The CDR3 has 14 amino acids. The germline CDR1 and CDR2 sequences are LNHDA and SQIVND (reference sequence). The DNA of the CDR3 is TGTGCCAGTCGACGGGAGTGGGGGAGCAATGAGCAGTTCTTC. This sequence encodes CASRREWGSNEQFF. The entire variable domain, with the rest obtained from reference TRBV19 and TRBJ2-1, is as follows: DGGITQSPKYLFRKEGQNVTLSCEQNLNHDAMYWYRQDPGQGLRLIYYSQIVNDFQKGDIAEGYSVSREKKESFPLTVTSAQKNPTAFYLCASRREWGSNEQFFGPGTRLTVL.

The chain carries TRBV3-1 (or the pseudogene TRBV3-2) and TRBJ1-2, with a tentative D call TRBD1 (5 bases). Germline assignment: CDR1 LGHDT and CDR2 YNNKEL (reference sequence). V dropped 3 bases and J dropped 7 bases, with 9 bases sitting between them. This CDR3 has 12 amino acids. The CDR3 bases are TGTGCCAGCAGCCACGGGGGGTTTGGCTACACCTTC. Translating gives CASSHGGFGYTF.

This chain joins TRBV6-2 or TRBV6-3 and TRBJ2-1, with 7 bases that match TRBD1. The CDR3 has 17 amino acids. Looked up from germline, CDR1 is MNHEY and CDR2 is SVGEGT. Trimming removed 2 bases from V and 1 base from J; junction bases left unmatched: 8. CDR3 sequence reads: CASSYRTGSPSYNEQFF. The CDR3, as DNA: TGTGCCAGCAGTTACAGGACAGGTTCGCCTTCCTACAATGAGCAGTTCTTC.

The J gene is TRBJ2-7, the V gene TRBV10-3; 12 positions match TRBD2. CDR1 ENHRY and CDR2 SYGVKD come from the germline V gene. J was trimmed by 3 bases and V by 7 bases; bases with no gene match: 4. The CDR3 loop spans 14 amino acids. This chain's CDR3 is CAIKLAGGDYEQYF. The CDR3 nucleotides read TGTGCCATCAAACTAGCGGGGGGCGACTACGAGCAGTACTTC.

In this sample, this clone turned up once. Written as DNA, the CDR3 is TGTGCCAGCAGCCACGGGGGGCTTATACGAAGTGAGCAGTTCTTC. Protein product: CASSHGGLIRSEQFF. The V call is TRBV3-1 (or the pseudogene TRBV3-2), the J call TRBJ2-1, with D possibly matching TRBD2 (7 bases). V lost 3 bases and J 9 bases, leaving 18 bases between the germline ends. Germline V CDR1 and CDR2: LGHDT, YNNKEL (reference sequence). This CDR3 contains 15 residues.

The J gene is TRBJ2-7, the V gene TRBV28, with TRBD2 identical over 11 bases. Trimming at V came to 3 bases and at J to 4 bases, leaving 20 bases not matched to a gene. The CDR3 is made up of 20 amino acids. CDR1 and CDR2 from the germline V gene are MDHEN and SYDVKM. The CDR3 nucleotides read TGTGCCAGCAGTTTCACAGGGTCCATAGCGGGAGGGCCTTCAGAGTACGAGCAGTACTTC. This encodes CASSFTGSIAGGPSEYEQYF.

CDR3 amino acids: CASTPGQGGEKLFF. The CDR3 DNA reads TGTGCCAGCACCCCGGGACAGGGGGGGGAAAAACTGTTTTTT. The V gene is TRBV19, the J gene TRBJ1-4; 11 nucleotides align to TRBD1. Germline assignment: CDR1 LNHDA and CDR2 SQIVND (reference sequence). This CDR3 has 14 residues. Unmatched junction bases numbered 8, after V lost 9 bases and J lost 8 bases.